The 30 T cell receptor beta chains reported below all come from one sample, sequenced in a study of T cell responses to AZD1222 COVID-19 vaccine. Libraries were prepared by immunoSEQ multiplex PCR; TCRdb keeps only in-frame clonotypes and omits some of them. The sample shows about 84,000 clones, 87% of them seen only once. Sequences were derived from peripheral blood, sampled 28 days after the second AZD1222 dose. Every receptor here comes from an adult who received the AZD1222 COVID-19 vaccine.

This chain uses TRBV6-1 with TRBJ1-5; 8 nucleotides align to TRBD1. The V and J ends lost 4 bases and 2 bases, in that order; junction bases with no gene match: 7. CDR1 is MNHNS, CDR2 SASEGT, per germline. The length of the CDR3 is 16 residues. CDR3 sequence (DNA): TGTGCCAGCAGTGGGAGCAGGGGGCTGGGCAATCAGCCCCAGCATTTT. Its protein product is CASSGSRGLGNQPQHF.

On this clone: At one end the junction does not follow the germline gene, possibly because of a read error. The chain recombines TRBV3-1 (or the pseudogene TRBV3-2) with TRBJ1-5; D gene uncertain. Germline-derived CDR1 and CDR2 are LGHDT and YNNKEL (reference sequence). This CDR3 spans 13 amino acids. CDR3 amino acids: CASSQAPGQLQHF. The CDR3 DNA reads TGTGCCAGCAGCCAAGCCCCCGGCCAGCTCCAGCATTTT.

The chain combines TRBV5-6 with TRBJ1-5; D unclear. Germline-derived CDR1 and CDR2 are SGHDT and YYEEEE. Deletions cut 4 bases from V and 5 bases from J, with 7 bases between. This CDR3 has 12 amino acids. For the CDR3, the DNA is TGTGCCAGCAGCGGGCAACATCAGCCCCAGCATTTT. It codes for CASSGQHQPQHF.

The chain has TRBV14 and TRBJ2-5; TRBD2 is a possible D gene (6 bases). With 4 bases removed from V and 3 bases from J, the gap between germline ends came to 9 bases. CDR1 and CDR2 (germline): SGHDN, FVKESK. The CDR3 consists of 13 residues. CDR3 protein: CASSPPGEETQYF. In DNA form, the CDR3 reads TGTGCCAGCAGCCCCCCGGGAGAAGAGACCCAGTACTTC.

This chain uses TRBV3-1 (or the pseudogene TRBV3-2) with TRBJ1-3; D not resolved. The V end lost 2 bases, the J end lost 3 bases, and 8 bases lay between the germline ends. The CDR3 contains 14 residues. The germline CDR1 and CDR2 sequences are LGHDT and YNNKEL (reference sequence). CDR3: CASSQWTDGNTIYF. CDR3 nucleotides: TGTGCCAGCAGCCAATGGACCGATGGAAACACCATATATTTT.

This chain connects TRBV25-1 to TRBJ1-2; no reliable D call. V was trimmed by 3 bases and J by 9 bases, leaving 11 bases between them. The CDR3 runs to 12 residues. Per germline, CDR1 MGHDK and CDR2 SYGVNS. The CDR3 sequence is CASSEAGLSYTF. The CDR3 nucleotides are TGTGCCAGCAGTGAGGCAGGCTTGAGCTACACCTTC.

This chain connects TRBV5-1 to TRBJ2-5; the match to TRBD2 covers 10 bases. Germline values: CDR1 SGHRS, CDR2 YFSETQ. V lost 0 bases, J lost 4 bases, and 9 bases stayed unmatched. The CDR3 totals 17 residues. The CDR3: CASSLVLAGISGETQYF. The CDR3 nucleotides are TGCGCCAGCAGCTTGGTACTAGCGGGGATTAGCGGAGAGACCCAGTACTTC.

The rearrangement joins TRBV19 to TRBJ2-2; D might be TRBD1 (6 bases). The CDR3 is made up of 13 amino acids. V was pared by 6 bases and J by 5 bases, with 10 bases between. Germline V lookup: CDR1 LNHDA, CDR2 SQIVND (reference sequence). The CDR3 DNA is TGTGCCAGTAGCCTCACAGGGACCGGGGAGCTGTTTTTT. Translation: CASSLTGTGELFF.

The CDR3 protein is CASGLARGGNTGELFF. CDR3 sequence (DNA): TGTGCTAGTGGTTTGGCCCGGGGGGGGAACACCGGGGAGCTGTTTTTT. The gene calls are TRBV12-5 and TRBJ2-2; 8 nucleotides agree with TRBD2. V was clipped by 1 base and J by 1 base; unmatched bases: 2. The CDR3 is 16 amino acids. The germline CDR1 and CDR2 sequences are LGHNT and FRNRAP.

This chain links TRBV6-6 with TRBJ2-3; 9 nucleotides align to TRBD2. The CDR3 is 15 residues long. The V gene end was trimmed by 6 bases and the J gene end by 0 bases; junction bases not matched to a gene: 4. Germline loops: CDR1 MNHNY, CDR2 SVGAGI (reference sequence). This CDR3 is CASRQLAGSTDTQYF. The CDR3 region has the DNA TGTGCCAGCAGACAGCTAGCGGGGAGCACAGATACGCAGTATTTT.

J is TRBJ1-6 and V is TRBV19, with TRBD1 matching over 8 bases. CDR1 is LNHDA and CDR2 is SQIVND in the germline V gene (reference sequence). This CDR3 is built from 14 residues. J was trimmed by 9 bases and V by 4 bases; bases with no gene match: 5. CDR3 sequence (DNA): TGTGCCAGTAGTACCACAGGGGGACGTTCACCCCTCCACTTT. The encoded protein is CASSTTGGRSPLHF.

The chain employs TRBV15 and TRBJ2-5, with a weak D call TRBD2 (6 bases). Germline assignment: CDR1 LNHNV and CDR2 YYDKDF (reference sequence). The CDR3 has 14 residues. The V end was cut by 5 bases, the J end by 5 bases, with 15 bases between. In DNA form, the CDR3 reads TGTGCCACCAGCTATGGGACTGCCGGGGAGACCCAGTACTTC. This codes for CATSYGTAGETQYF. The full variable domain, rest sourced from reference TRBV15 and TRBJ2-5, is DAMVIQNPRYQVTQFGKPVTLSCSQTLNHNVMYWYQQKSSQAPKLLFHYYDKDFNNEADTPDNFQSRRPNTSFCFLDIRSPGLGDTAMYLCATSYGTAGETQYFGPGTRLLVL.

The V and J genes are TRBV23-1 and TRBJ2-3, with 7 bases that match TRBD2. TRBV23-1 is labeled an ORF, and its function is uncertain. The CDR3 consists of 13 residues. V lost 8 bases and J lost 2; bases outside the gene matches: 4. The CDR3 loop is CASGGGFTDTQYF. CDR3 DNA sequence: TGCGCCAGCGGGGGGGGTTTCACAGATACGCAGTATTTT.

The chain is built from TRBV6-2 or TRBV6-3 and TRBJ2-3, with D tentatively TRBD1 or TRBD2 (6 bases each). Per germline, CDR1 MNHEY and CDR2 SVGEGT. The V and J ends lost 5 bases and 5 bases respectively, with 17 bases between them. The CDR3 consists of 15 residues. The CDR3 protein is CASSHGTNGRDTQYF. The CDR3 bases are TGTGCCAGCAGTCATGGGACAAACGGGAGAGATACGCAGTATTTT.

The chain couples TRBV5-6 to TRBJ2-2; D possibly corresponds to TRBD1 (6 bases). Germline CDR1 and CDR2: SGHDT and YYEEEE. The CDR3 contains 15 residues. Trimming took 4 bases from V and 1 from J, leaving 11 bases between them. For the CDR3, the DNA is TGTGCCAGCAGCGTAACAGGGCGGAACACCGGGGAGCTGTTTTTT. It yields the protein CASSVTGRNTGELFF.

The chain recombines TRBV29-1 with TRBJ2-1; unclear D gene. Germline CDR1 SQVTM, CDR2 ANQGSEA. V lost 4 bases and J 10 bases, leaving 17 bases between the germline ends. The CDR3 is made up of 13 amino acids. CDR3 protein: CSVGLLVSGEQFF. The CDR3 region has the DNA TGCAGCGTTGGCTTGTTGGTTTCCGGGGAGCAGTTCTTC.

The chain employs TRBV7-3 and TRBJ2-2, with D perhaps matching TRBD1 (5 bases). Trimming pared 4 bases from V and 0 bases from J, leaving 15 bases between. The germline CDR1 and CDR2 sequences are SGHTA and FQGTGA. The CDR3 spans 17 residues. The CDR3 coding sequence is TGTGCCAGCAGCTCGCTACGTACAGGTTCGAACACCGGGGAGCTGTTTTTT. Translated: CASSSLRTGSNTGELFF.

This chain uses TRBV7-8 with TRBJ1-1; possible D gene TRBD1, 6 bases. V was cut by 0 bases and J by 10 bases, with 15 bases left in between. CDR3 length: 14 amino acids. Germline V gene sequence: CDR1 SGHVS, CDR2 FQNEAQ. The CDR3 reads CASSLALGEGGAFF. The CDR3 DNA reads as TGTGCCAGCAGCTTAGCGCTGGGGGAGGGGGGAGCTTTCTTT. The variable domain in full, completed from reference TRBV7-8 and TRBJ1-1, reads GAGVSQSPRYKVAKRGQDVALRCDPISGHVSLFWYQQALGQGPEFLTYFQNEAQLDKSGLPSDRFFAERPEGSVSTLKIQRTQQEDSAVYLCASSLALGEGGAFFGQGTRLTVV.

V usage is TRBV6-2 or TRBV6-3 and J usage is TRBJ2-7, with D unclear. V was clipped by 2 bases and J by 0 bases, with 14 bases between them. Germline CDR1 MNHEY, CDR2 SVGEGT. The length of the CDR3 is 16 residues. The CDR3 reads CASSYLRASSSYEQYF. The DNA of the CDR3 is TGTGCCAGCAGTTACCTTCGGGCTAGTTCCTCCTACGAGCAGTACTTC.

This clone occurred a few times. The chain employs TRBV2 and TRBJ1-1, with D perhaps matching TRBD1 (5 bases). Germline CDR1 is SNHLY and CDR2 is FYNNEI. V was clipped by 6 bases and J by 2 bases, with 13 bases between them. This CDR3 spans 14 amino acids. The CDR3 DNA reads TGTGCCAGCAGGGCACAGGTTGTCAACACTGAAGCTTTCTTT. Residues: CASRAQVVNTEAFF.

The chain links TRBV5-1 to TRBJ1-1; maybe TRBD1 (5 bases). The ends were cut back, 3 bases at V and 3 bases at J, with 12 bases in the middle. This CDR3 contains 14 residues. Per germline, CDR1 SGHRS and CDR2 YFSETQ. CDR3 sequence: CASSSTSRDTEAFF. The CDR3 DNA reads TGCGCCAGCAGCTCCACCAGCAGGGACACTGAAGCTTTCTTT.

The chain has TRBV4-3 and TRBJ1-2, with 7 bases lining up with TRBD1. Germline assignment: CDR1 LGHNA and CDR2 YSLEER. Trimming removed 2 bases from V and 2 bases from J; junction bases left unmatched: 8. The CDR3 has 16 residues. This CDR3 is CASSQQGQGGNYGYTF. DNA of the CDR3: TGCGCCAGCAGCCAACAGGGGCAGGGGGGCAACTATGGCTACACCTTC.

V is TRBV7-2 and J is TRBJ1-1; D perhaps matches TRBD1 (6 bases). The CDR3 loop spans 14 amino acids. The V gene lost 1 base and the J gene lost 4 bases, with 10 bases spanning the gap. Germline values: CDR1 SGHTA, CDR2 FQGNSA. For the CDR3, the DNA is TGTGCCAGCAGCTTAGAAACAGGGATCACTGAAGCTTTCTTT. This sequence encodes CASSLETGITEAFF. Based on the CDR3 plus reference TRBV7-2 and TRBJ1-1, the full variable domain is GAGVSQSPSNKVTEKGKDVELRCDPISGHTALYWYRQSLGQGLEFLIYFQGNSAPDKSGLPSDRFSAERTGGSVSTLTIQRTQQEDSAVYLCASSLETGITEAFFGQGTRLTVV.

This chain uses TRBV6-5 with TRBJ1-2, with TRBD1 as a possible D gene (5 bases). The CDR3 loop spans 13 amino acids. V shed 8 bases and J shed 4 bases, with 14 bases lying between them. Germline loops: CDR1 MNHEY, CDR2 SVGAGI. This CDR3 is CASQKGQFYGYTF. As DNA, the CDR3 is TGTGCCAGCCAGAAGGGGCAGTTCTATGGCTACACCTTC.

J is TRBJ2-1 and V is TRBV3-1 (or the pseudogene TRBV3-2), with 7 bases matching TRBD2. This CDR3 is 12 amino acids long. V dropped 4 bases and J dropped 14; count of bases not matched to a gene: 8. Germline values: CDR1 LGHDT, CDR2 YNNKEL (reference sequence). Written as DNA, the CDR3 is TGTGCCAGCAGCCGCCGGGGGGAGAGGGAGTTCTTC. Its protein product is CASSRRGEREFF.

J is TRBJ2-5 and V is TRBV12-5; D might be TRBD2 (7 bases). Trimming left V 7 bases short and J 5 bases short, with 17 bases between. Germline V gene data show CDR1 as LGHNT and CDR2 as FRNRAP. The CDR3 is 14 amino acids. CDR3 DNA sequence: TGTGCTAGTGCTTCCGGGGGGCGAGGGGAGACCCAGTACTTC. This codes for CASASGGRGETQYF.

This clone came up a few times. V and J are TRBV7-8 and TRBJ2-7; 9 bases map to TRBD1. The germline gives CDR1 SGHVS, CDR2 FQNEAQ. CDR3 length: 15 residues. J lost 0 bases, V lost 5 bases, and 5 bases had no gene match. Here the CDR3 DNA reads TGTGCCAGCAGCCCGTCGGGACAGGGCTCCTACGAGCAGTACTTC. This encodes CASSPSGQGSYEQYF.

The rearrangement joins TRBV5-4 to TRBJ2-2; possible D gene TRBD1, 6 bases. This CDR3 contains 16 residues. Germline V CDR1 and CDR2: SGHNT, YYREEE (reference sequence). The ends were cut back, 4 bases at V and 5 bases at J, with 18 bases in the middle. The CDR3 DNA reads TGTGCCAGCAGCACAACGGACAGCCGAAGGACCGGGGAGCTGTTTTTT. It is translated as CASSTTDSRRTGELFF.

The chain couples TRBV7-3 to TRBJ2-5, with a possible D match to TRBD2 (6 bases). Germline-derived CDR1 and CDR2 are SGHTA and FQGTGA. The CDR3 sequence is 14 residues long. The germline V and J ends were trimmed by 3 bases and 5 bases, with 13 bases remaining between them. The CDR3 DNA is TGTGCCAGCAGCTTCGCAGGGAGGCCGGAGACCCAGTACTTC. Protein: CASSFAGRPETQYF.

The chain is built from TRBV5-4 and TRBJ2-1; no definite D call. Per the germline V gene, CDR1 is SGHNT and CDR2 is YYREEE (reference sequence). This CDR3 spans 14 amino acids. V was trimmed by 4 bases and J by 6 bases, leaving 14 bases between them. CDR3 DNA sequence: TGTGCCAGCAGCCCGCCGGACCGAATCAATGAGCAGTTCTTC. It is translated as CASSPPDRINEQFF.